The 22 T cell receptor beta chains presented below share a single source sample, sequenced in a study of T cells in Graves' hyperthyroidism and ophthalmopathy. Amplification of TCR beta CDR3 regions was performed using RNA transcripts as template. The primer set for the first-round RT-PCR of the TCR CDR3 was HTBI. TCRdb reprocessed the multiplex PCR reads with MiXCR, giving one entry per CDR3 protein. The repertoire holds about 420,000 distinct CDR3 sequences, with about 15% as singletons. The sequenced material came from blood. The source is a woman aged 18-35 years with Graves' hyperthyroidism.

At least ten counts were recorded for this clonotype. The rearrangement joins TRBV11-2 to TRBJ2-5; D remains ambiguous. The V and J ends lost 7 bases and 5 bases respectively, with 8 bases between them. Germline lookup yields CDR1 SGHAT and CDR2 FQNNGV. This CDR3 has 11 amino acids. CDR3 in amino acids: CASTRSETQYF. CDR3 nucleotide sequence: TGTGCCAGCACCCGCAGCGAGACCCAGTACTTC.

This clonotype showed up many times. The V call is TRBV24-1, the J call TRBJ2-7, with 10 positions matching TRBD1. Germline V gene sequence: CDR1 KGHDR, CDR2 SFDVKD. J gave up 0 bases and V 5 bases, and 6 bases lay outside the gene matches. This CDR3 has 16 amino acids. This CDR3 reads CATSAPRDRGSYEQYF. The CDR3 coding sequence is TGTGCCACCAGTGCCCCCCGGGACAGGGGCTCCTACGAGCAGTACTTC.

The chain links TRBV7-3 to TRBJ2-3; 12 bases align to TRBD2. Looked up from germline, CDR1 is SGHTA and CDR2 is FQGTGA. V shed 5 bases and J 4 bases; nucleotides not matched to a gene: 7. The CDR3 is 16 amino acids. The CDR3 DNA follows: TGTGCCAGCAGCCCGTGGACTAGCGGGAATTCAGATACGCAGTATTTT. Protein sequence: CASSPWTSGNSDTQYF.

V usage is TRBV4-2 and J usage is TRBJ2-3, with D perhaps assigned TRBD1 or TRBD2 (6 bases each). The CDR3 runs to 17 residues. The germline gives CDR1 LGHNA, CDR2 YNFKEQ. The V and J ends lost 1 base and 1 base respectively, with 15 bases between them. CDR3 DNA sequence: TGTGCCAGCAGCCAAGGGGGGCTTAGGGGGGGCACAGATACGCAGTATTTT. Translating it yields CASSQGGLRGGTDTQYF.

This clonotype turned up a few times. In nucleotides, the CDR3 is TGCAGCTCCCGGGGGGGGCTCGGAGAGACCCAGTACTTC. Encoded protein: CSSRGGLGETQYF. The chain carries TRBV29-1 and TRBJ2-5; TRBD2 matches at 8 bases. The V and J ends lost 8 bases and 4 bases, in that order; junction bases with no gene match: 9. This CDR3 is built from 13 residues. Germline CDR1 reads SQVTM; CDR2 reads ANQGSEA.

This clonotype was counted a few times. The chain recombines TRBV7-3 with TRBJ2-3; maybe TRBD2 (6 bases). V was cut by 5 bases and J by 2 bases, with 14 bases left in between. The length of the CDR3 is 15 residues. CDR1 SGHTA and CDR2 FQGTGA come from the germline V gene. CDR3 sequence: CASSPERAHTDTQYF. In DNA form, the CDR3 reads TGTGCCAGCAGCCCTGAGCGGGCCCACACAGATACGCAGTATTTT.

This clonotype was detected many times. The CDR3 loop reads CASSSTGELFF. The CDR3 DNA reads TGTGCCAGCAGCTCCACCGGGGAGCTGTTTTTT. The chain has TRBV11-2 and TRBJ2-2; D unclear. Trimming cost V 4 bases and J 4 bases, with 1 base left between them. Germline V gives CDR1 SGHAT, CDR2 FQNNGV. CDR3 size: 11 residues.

The chain uses TRBV25-1 and TRBJ1-4; D gene ambiguous. V was trimmed by 1 base and J by 2 bases, leaving 5 bases between them. Germline-derived CDR1 and CDR2 are MGHDK and SYGVNS. The CDR3 covers 14 residues. This CDR3 is CASSESRTNEKLFF. The CDR3 DNA sequence: TGTGCCAGCAGTGAATCTAGGACTAATGAAAAACTGTTTTTT. Using reference TRBV25-1 and TRBJ1-4 for the parts outside the CDR3, the full variable domain is EADIYQTPRYLVIGTGKKITLECSQTMGHDKMYWYQQDPGMELHLIHYSYGVNSTEKGDLSSESTVSRIRTEHFPLTLESARPSHTSQYLCASSESRTNEKLFFGSGTQLSVL.

This clonotype was seen ten or more times. This rearrangement joins TRBV10-3 to TRBJ2-1; TRBD2 matches at 12 bases. Germline V CDR1 and CDR2: ENHRY, SYGVKD. CDR3 length: 14 residues. J lost 12 bases, V lost 6 bases, and 9 bases had no gene match. The CDR3 sequence: CAIRSSGREMGQFF. CDR3 nucleotides: TGTGCCATCAGATCTAGCGGGAGGGAAATGGGGCAGTTCTTC.

With respect to this clonotype: Since a much larger clone is just one base distant, this may be a read error. This sequence joins TRBV10-3 and TRBJ2-7; 10 bases align to TRBD2. This CDR3 region has 14 residues. Germline values: CDR1 ENHRY, CDR2 SYGVKD. The CDR3 DNA reads as TGTGCCGTCAGGACTTCGTTAGCGGGAGGAGAGCAGTACTTC. Translating it yields CAVRTSLAGGEQYF.

This clonotype was seen more than once but under ten times. J is TRBJ2-2 and V is TRBV29-1; 7 bases align to TRBD2. The CDR3 has 13 residues. Germline V gene data show CDR1 as SQVTM and CDR2 as ANQGSEA. J was trimmed by 4 bases and V by 4 bases; bases with no gene match: 3. The CDR3 region has the DNA TGCAGCGTTGCAAGGACTAGCACCGGGGAGCTGTTTTTT. It specifies CSVARTSTGELFF.

The chain joins TRBV20-1 to TRBJ2-5; D may be TRBD1 (6 bases). CDR3 length: 15 amino acids. Trimming cost V 0 bases and J 1 base, with 12 bases left between them. Germline CDR1 DFQATT, CDR2 SNEGSKA (reference sequence). As DNA, the CDR3 is TGCAGTGCTAGAGAGGGGGCCGCGGTCCAAGAGACCCAGTACTTC. It specifies CSAREGAAVQETQYF.

The rearrangement joins TRBV15 to TRBJ1-6; D call uncertain. The V and J ends lost 1 base and 12 bases respectively, with 16 bases between them. Germline-derived CDR1 and CDR2 are LNHNV and YYDKDF (reference sequence). CDR3 length: 15 amino acids. The CDR3 bases are TGTGCCACCAGCAGAGTTGGCGGCAGCGAATTACCCCTCCACTTT. Protein: CATSRVGGSELPLHF.

The sample holds many counts of this clonotype. The chain has TRBV6-2 or TRBV6-3 and TRBJ1-5; D is undetermined. The CDR3 runs to 16 residues. Trimming took off 0 bases at V and 4 bases at J, with 13 bases between the two ends. From germline, CDR1 is MNHEY and CDR2 SVGEGT. The CDR3 reads CASSYSMRLSNQPQHF. The CDR3 DNA reads TGTGCCAGCAGTTACTCGATGAGACTTTCGAATCAGCCCCAGCATTTT.

The rearrangement links TRBV2 to TRBJ2-1; TRBD2 is a possible D gene (6 bases). The V and J ends lost 8 bases and 0 bases respectively, with 14 bases between them. CDR1 and CDR2 from the germline V gene are SNHLY and FYNNEI. The length of the CDR3 is 15 residues. As DNA, the CDR3 is TGTGCCAGCGGGGAGGATTCGAGCTCCTACAATGAGCAGTTCTTC. It yields the protein CASGEDSSSYNEQFF.

The table lists this clonotype with many counts. This chain connects TRBV9 to TRBJ2-1, with 11 bases lining up with TRBD2. The CDR3 has 15 residues. From germline, CDR1 is SGDLS and CDR2 YYNGEE. Trimming cost V 3 bases and J 9 bases; bases outside gene matches: 8. The CDR3 sequence: CASSGSLAGGGEQFF. DNA for the CDR3: TGTGCCAGCAGCGGGTCGCTAGCGGGAGGAGGTGAGCAGTTCTTC.

This chain joins TRBV19 and TRBJ1-2; 7 bases match TRBD1. Germline CDR1 LNHDA, CDR2 SQIVND (reference sequence). V dropped 2 bases and J dropped 8; count of bases not matched to a gene: 8. The CDR3 extends over 14 amino acids. In nucleotides, the CDR3 is TGTGCCAGTAGTATAAGGGACAGAGGAGAAGGCTACACCTTC. Its protein product is CASSIRDRGEGYTF.

This clonotype occurred many times. The chain joins TRBV28 to TRBJ2-3; 7 bases match TRBD1. The CDR3 runs to 14 residues. Germline V gene lookup returns CDR1 MDHEN and CDR2 SYDVKM. J gave up 1 base and V 6 bases, and 4 bases lay outside the gene matches. CDR3 loop: CASRGTAGTDTQYF. In nucleotides, the CDR3 is TGTGCCAGCAGGGGGACAGCGGGCACAGATACGCAGTATTTT.

This chain connects TRBV5-6 to TRBJ1-1; maybe TRBD1 (5 bases). Germline assignment: CDR1 SGHDT and CDR2 YYEEEE. The CDR3 sequence is 14 residues long. V lost 5 bases and J 1 base, leaving 12 bases between the germline ends. The CDR3 is CASRGWGWNTEAFF. The DNA for the CDR3 is TGTGCCAGCAGGGGGTGGGGGTGGAACACTGAAGCTTTCTTT.

V gene TRBV19 combines with J gene TRBJ2-7, with D perhaps given as TRBD1 or TRBD2 (5 bases each). Germline CDR1 and CDR2: LNHDA and SQIVND (reference sequence). V lost 4 bases to trimming and J lost 4 bases, with 14 bases between them. CDR3 size: 14 residues. The CDR3 is CASSTLGDVYEQYF. DNA for the CDR3: TGTGCCAGTAGTACCCTAGGGGACGTTTACGAGCAGTACTTC. The variable domain in full, completed from reference TRBV19 and TRBJ2-7, reads DGGITQSPKYLFRKEGQNVTLSCEQNLNHDAMYWYRQDPGQGLRLIYYSQIVNDFQKGDIAEGYSVSREKKESFPLTVTSAQKNPTAFYLCASSTLGDVYEQYFGPGTRLTVT.

As for this clonotype: A single base separates this from a much larger clone, so it may be a read error. This rearrangement joins TRBV27 to TRBJ1-1; D not certain. V was shortened by 1 base and J by 4 bases, with 7 bases between the two germline ends. Germline loops: CDR1 MNHEY, CDR2 SMNVEV (reference sequence). CDR3 length: 13 amino acids. This CDR3 is CASSLLVSTEAFF. As DNA, the CDR3 is TGTGCCAGCAGTTTATTGGTTAGCACTGAAGCTTTCTTT.

There are a few counts of this clonotype. The junction differs from germline at one of its ends, possibly a read error. The chain recombines TRBV3-1 with TRBJ2-1, with 12 nucleotides matching TRBD1. Germline V gene data show CDR1 as LGHDT and CDR2 as YNNKEL (reference sequence). The CDR3 consists of 16 residues. The CDR3 loop is CANRSRDRGRNNEQLF. The DNA of the CDR3 is TGTGCCAACAGGTCCCGGGACAGGGGGCGCAACAATGAGCAGCTCTTC.